This entry lists 20 T cell receptor beta chains sequenced from one sample in a study of shared clonotypes between healthy human individuals. Some clones are missing from TCRdb's copy, which holds only in-frame ones; the method was immunoSEQ multiplex PCR. The sample yields over a million clones, approximately 98% seen once. Material: naive CD4+ T cells sorted from blood. Noted subset: CD45RA+ positively selected. Receptor source: a man younger than 40 in good health.

This rearrangement joins TRBV14 to TRBJ2-7; a weak D match, TRBD1 (7 bases). Germline CDR1 SGHDN, CDR2 FVKESK. The CDR3 contains 14 residues. V was pared by 1 base and J by 2 bases, with 9 bases between. CDR3 sequence: CASSQAGGPYEQYF. CDR3 bases: TGTGCCAGCAGCCAAGCAGGGGGGCCCTACGAGCAGTACTTC.

The gene calls are TRBV10-2 and TRBJ2-4, with D possibly being TRBD2 (5 bases). The length of the CDR3 is 15 residues. CDR1 is WSHSY, CDR2 SAAADI, per germline. With 3 bases removed from V and 0 bases from J, the gap between germline ends came to 9 bases. The CDR3 spells CASSESGLAKNIQYF. The CDR3 DNA follows: TGCGCCAGCAGTGAATCAGGACTAGCCAAAAACATTCAGTACTTC.

The V call is TRBV5-6, the J call TRBJ1-2; no definite D call. V was cut by 0 bases and J by 4 bases, with 16 bases left in between. The germline V gene has CDR1 SGHDT and CDR2 YYEEEE. This CDR3 has 16 residues. The DNA of the CDR3 is TGTGCCAGCAGCTTGGTTCAAGGCGGTTGGGGCTATGGCTACACCTTC. Translation gives CASSLVQGGWGYGYTF.

The chain links TRBV11-2 to TRBJ2-5; 7 nucleotides align to TRBD1. Germline V gives CDR1 SGHAT, CDR2 FQNNGV. Trimming removed 5 bases from V and 5 bases from J; junction bases left unmatched: 8. There are 14 residues in the CDR3. The CDR3 nucleotides are TGTGCCAGCAGCCCGGACAGGTCGCGGGAGACCCAGTACTTC. This encodes CASSPDRSRETQYF.

As for this clone: This sample also contains other DNA sequences that code for the same CDR3. V is TRBV7-6 and J is TRBJ2-3, with a weak D call TRBD2 (6 bases). Germline loops: CDR1 SGHVS, CDR2 FNYEAQ. V was pared by 1 base and J by 0 bases, with 11 bases between. CDR3 size: 16 residues. The CDR3 sequence: CASSLGAGSSTDTQYF. The CDR3 DNA follows: TGTGCCAGCAGCTTAGGAGCCGGGAGTAGCACAGATACGCAGTATTTT.

The chain couples TRBV6-1 to TRBJ2-7, with no clear D. The V and J ends lost 6 bases and 1 base respectively, with 13 bases between them. The CDR3 runs to 14 residues. Germline loops: CDR1 MNHNS, CDR2 SASEGT. DNA of the CDR3: TGTGCCAGCAGGCTTCAGCATCAGTCCTACGAGCAGTACTTC. Translating it yields CASRLQHQSYEQYF.

As to this clone: The same CDR3 also results from other DNA sequences found in this sample. The gene calls are TRBV6-5 and TRBJ2-7; TRBD1 agrees at 9 bases. Germline V gives CDR1 MNHEY, CDR2 SVGAGI. The CDR3 covers 15 residues. The J segment lost 3 bases and the V segment lost 2 bases, leaving 5 bases of the junction unmatched. The CDR3 is CASSYLGTGSYEQYF. CDR3 sequence (DNA): TGTGCCAGCAGTTACCTAGGGACAGGGAGCTACGAGCAGTACTTC.

The chain joins TRBV19 to TRBJ1-5; no clear D gene. This CDR3 has 15 amino acids. V dropped 2 bases and J dropped 0 bases, with 8 bases sitting between them. The germline CDR1 and CDR2 sequences are LNHDA and SQIVND (reference sequence). Here the CDR3 DNA reads TGTGCCAGTAGTATATTTGGCTATAGCAATCAGCCCCAGCATTTT. Translated: CASSIFGYSNQPQHF.

The rearrangement links TRBV7-2 to TRBJ2-1; 9 bases align to TRBD2. V was pared by 5 bases and J by 3 bases, with 8 bases of the junction left unmatched. The CDR3 runs 16 residues. Looked up from germline, CDR1 is SGHTA and CDR2 is FQGNSA. CDR3 residues: CASSQQGLAIYNEQFF. For the CDR3, the DNA is TGTGCCAGCAGCCAGCAAGGACTAGCGATCTACAATGAGCAGTTCTTC.

This rearrangement joins TRBV6-5 to TRBJ1-1, with 8 bases identical to TRBD1. Germline-derived CDR1 and CDR2 are MNHEY and SVGAGI. The CDR3 runs to 15 residues. V was pared by 6 bases and J by 5 bases, with 11 bases of the junction left unmatched. As DNA, the CDR3 is TGTGCCAGCAGCACCCCCACAGGGGGGCGGACTGAAGCTTTCTTT. As protein: CASSTPTGGRTEAFF.

As concerns this clone: Other nucleotide sequences from this sample produce the same CDR3. The chain combines TRBV5-1 with TRBJ2-7, with D perhaps TRBD2 (6 bases). With 0 bases removed from V and 3 bases from J, the gap between germline ends came to 13 bases. The CDR3 is 15 residues long. Per germline, CDR1 SGHRS and CDR2 YFSETQ. In DNA form, the CDR3 reads TGCGCCAGCAGCTTGGTTTCCGGGAGCAGCTACGAGCAGTACTTC. This sequence encodes CASSLVSGSSYEQYF.

This clone was observed a single time. V and J are TRBV7-2 and TRBJ2-7; no clear D gene. CDR1 and CDR2 from the germline V gene are SGHTA and FQGNSA. Trimming left V 4 bases short and J 3 bases short, with 19 bases between. CDR3 length: 16 residues. CDR3 protein: CASSSKLWNANYEQYF. In DNA form, the CDR3 reads TGTGCCAGCAGCTCAAAACTGTGGAATGCCAACTACGAGCAGTACTTC. Combining the CDR3 with reference TRBV7-2 and TRBJ2-7 gives the whole variable domain GAGVSQSPSNKVTEKGKDVELRCDPISGHTALYWYRQSLGQGLEFLIYFQGNSAPDKSGLPSDRFSAERTGGSVSTLTIQRTQQEDSAVYLCASSSKLWNANYEQYFGPGTRLTVT.

J is TRBJ2-1 and V is TRBV5-4; 8 bases map to TRBD2. Germline CDR1 reads SGHNT; CDR2 reads YYREEE (reference sequence). V shed 1 base and J 3 bases; nucleotides not matched to a gene: 0. The CDR3 has 14 amino acids. CDR3 nucleotides: TGTGCCAGCAGCTTGAGCGGGAGCTACAATGAGCAGTTCTTC. Its translation is CASSLSGSYNEQFF.

The chain employs TRBV15 and TRBJ2-1, with D tentatively TRBD1 (6 bases). This CDR3 region has 16 residues. Germline loops: CDR1 LNHNV, CDR2 YYDKDF (reference sequence). Trimming stripped 0 bases from V and 0 bases from J, with 9 bases between. This CDR3 reads CATSRDADSSYNEQFF. The CDR3 nucleotides are TGTGCCACCAGCAGAGATGCGGACAGCTCCTACAATGAGCAGTTCTTC.

The V and J genes are TRBV30 and TRBJ2-7, with D possibly TRBD1 on 6 matching bases. This CDR3 has 14 amino acids. The germline V gene has CDR1 GTSNPN and CDR2 SVGIG (reference sequence). V lost 2 bases to trimming and J lost 6 bases, with 17 bases between them. CDR3 sequence reads: CAWSRRAGVGEQYF. The CDR3 nucleotides read TGTGCCTGGAGTCGACGGGCAGGGGTAGGCGAGCAGTACTTC. Full variable domain (rest looked up from reference TRBV30 and TRBJ2-7): SQTIHQWPATLVQPVGSPLSLECTVEGTSNPNLYWYRQAAGRGLQLLFYSVGIGQISSEVPQNLSASRPQDRQFILSSKKLLLSDSGFYLCAWSRRAGVGEQYFGPGTRLTVT.

The rearrangement links TRBV5-1 to TRBJ1-2; 10 positions agree with TRBD1. CDR1 and CDR2 (germline): SGHRS, YFSETQ. J was trimmed by 7 bases and V by 4 bases; bases with no gene match: 10. The CDR3 loop spans 15 amino acids. The chain's CDR3 is CASSHPGQGRGGYTF. In DNA, the CDR3 is TGCGCCAGCAGCCACCCGGGACAGGGGAGGGGTGGCTACACCTTC.

The rearrangement links TRBV28 to TRBJ2-7; 9 nucleotides agree with TRBD1. In germline, CDR1 is MDHEN, CDR2 SYDVKM. Trimming removed 10 bases from V and 2 bases from J; junction bases left unmatched: 9. The CDR3 runs 14 residues. CDR3 sequence reads: CATQGQGNPYEQYF. For the CDR3, the DNA is TGTGCCACCCAGGGACAGGGAAACCCCTACGAGCAGTACTTC.

This CDR3 is CASSTRDMGEQYF. Written as DNA, the CDR3 is TGTGCCAGCAGCACTAGGGACATGGGGGAGCAGTACTTC. The rearrangement links TRBV11-2 to TRBJ2-7; a weak D match, TRBD1 (6 bases). CDR1 is SGHAT, CDR2 FQNNGV, per germline. This CDR3 has 13 amino acids. The ends were cut back, 5 bases at V and 7 bases at J, with 15 bases in the middle.

The J gene is TRBJ2-5, the V gene TRBV5-1; TRBD2 matches at 13 bases. V lost 4 bases, J lost 4 bases, and 7 bases stayed unmatched. CDR1 and CDR2 from the germline V gene are SGHRS and YFSETQ. The CDR3 totals 16 residues. In nucleotides, the CDR3 is TGCGCCAGCAGCGGCGGACTAGCGGGAGCGGGAGAGACCCAGTACTTC. Its protein product is CASSGGLAGAGETQYF.

The gene calls are TRBV18 and TRBJ2-7; a weak D match, TRBD2 (6 bases). The germline V gene has CDR1 KGHSH and CDR2 LQKENI. V lost 0 bases and J lost 4, with 22 bases in between. The CDR3 contains 18 residues. The CDR3 loop is CASSPPGVEQDGRYEQYF. The CDR3 nucleotides are TGTGCCAGCTCACCACCTGGGGTTGAACAGGACGGGAGATACGAGCAGTACTTC.